This T cell receptor beta chain was sequenced in a study of T-cell memory formation after mild COVID-19. Across the whole study: The study found TCR clusters largely donor specific.

TCRdb independently ran MiXCR on the 5' RACE reads; one entry per CDR3 protein. The sample holds roughly 310,000 distinct CDR3 sequences, 15% seen once. The CDR3 is 13 residues long. The V end was cut by 3 bases, the J end by 2 bases, with 11 bases between. From germline, CDR1 is DFQATT and CDR2 SNEGSKA (reference sequence). This clonotype was found a few times. This clonotype was sampled from a man between 18 and 35 years old who had mild COVID-19 (a few samples of this study predate the infection). Cell type and time point are not known. V and J are TRBV20-1 and TRBJ2-7, with a weak D call TRBD1 (5 bases). The sequencing input was PBMCs or a T cell subset sorted from them (not recorded which). DNA of the CDR3: TGCAGTGCTAGTAGGACAAAGACCTACGAGCAGTACTTC. Its protein product is CSASRTKTYEQYF.